These T cell receptor beta chains were read from a single sample in a study of T cell repertoires in cytomegalovirus infection. TCRdb re-called the reads with MiXCR, one entry per CDR3 protein. Of 450,000 to 650,000 distinct CDR3 sequences in the sample, just under 40% were seen once. Their antigens are not known. This material consisted of cultured PBMCs, taken from culture after CMV antigen stimulation. These receptors were taken from a human donor in good health (CMV status not recorded). Some clones in this sample may be carry-over from other donors' samples. CDR3s include the opening cysteine and the closing phenylalanine or tryptophan. A D gene is named only where the DNA matches it firmly. Some rows mark clone size as missing; the rest say once, few, many or name a class of expanded clone.

cdr3_aa cdr3_nt v_call d_call clone_size j_call cdr3_length
CASRYRVEQETQYF TGTGCCAGCAGATATCGGGTGGAACAAGAGACCCAGTACTTC TRBV7-2 NA NA TRBJ2-5 14
CASSLRQSRLYNSPLHF TGTGCCAGCAGCTTACGGCAGTCCCGCCTTTATAATTCACCCCTCCACTTT TRBV7-9 NA NA TRBJ1-6 17
CSKDPLGTYEQYF TGCAGTAAGGACCCCCTCGGAACCTACGAGCAGTACTTC TRBV20-1 NA NA TRBJ2-7 13
CASSQDPWPTTRNEKLFF TGCGCCAGCAGCCAAGATCCCTGGCCTACTACGCGTAATGAAAAACTGTTTTTT TRBV4-3 NA NA TRBJ1-4 18
CAISGSTGPDYEQYF TGTGCCATCAGTGGGTCTACGGGCCCCGACTACGAGCAGTACTTC TRBV10-3 NA few TRBJ2-7 15
CASSLALGAGETQYF TGCGCCAGCAGCTTGGCCCTCGGGGCGGGAGAGACCCAGTACTTC TRBV5-1 NA once TRBJ2-5 15
CASITGTGDTEAFF TGTGCCAGCATAACCGGGACAGGGGACACTGAAGCTTTCTTT TRBV7-3 TRBD1 NA TRBJ1-1 14
CASSLAGSWYEQYF TGTGCCAGCAGCTTAGCCGGGAGTTGGTACGAGCAGTACTTC TRBV7-9 NA NA TRBJ2-7 14
CASSLTGDYEQYF TGTGCCAGCAGCCTCACAGGGGACTACGAGCAGTACTTC TRBV7-8 TRBD1 many TRBJ2-7 13
CASSTGQSSYEQYF TGTGCCAGTAGTACCGGCCAAAGCTCCTACGAGCAGTACTTC TRBV19 NA NA TRBJ2-7 14
CASSGAFRGTEAFF TGTGCCAGCAGTGGGGCGTTTCGGGGGACTGAAGCTTTCTTT TRBV2 NA NA TRBJ1-1 14
CASSLVTSNQPQHF TGTGCCAGTAGTCTGGTGACAAGTAATCAGCCCCAGCATTTT TRBV19 NA NA TRBJ1-5 14
CASSQGVRGSGANVLTF TGTGCCAGCAGCCAGGGAGTAAGGGGCTCTGGGGCCAACGTCCTGACTTTC TRBV7-9 NA few TRBJ2-6 17
CASSFGGGAAGELFF TGTGCCAGCAGCTTTGGCGGGGGGGCCGCCGGGGAGCTGTTTTTT TRBV7-6 TRBD2 NA TRBJ2-2 15
CASSLAGLAKWAYNEQFF TGTGCCAGCAGCTTAGCGGGACTAGCAAAATGGGCCTACAATGAGCAGTTCTTC TRBV7-2 TRBD2 few TRBJ2-1 18
CASSPGPPQPQHF TGTGCCAGCTCACCAGGGCCACCCCAGCCCCAGCATTTT TRBV18 NA NA TRBJ1-5 13
CASSEERGDQETQYF TGTGCCAGCAGTGAAGAGCGGGGGGACCAAGAGACCCAGTACTTC TRBV6-1 TRBD2 few TRBJ2-5 15